This T cell receptor beta chain was recorded in a study of OX40 agonist ivuxolimab in advanced cancers. Study outcomes and limitations: In general, CD8+ T cells held more expanded clones than CD4+ did, on average.

This CDR3 comprises 14 residues. The V gene lost 5 bases and the J gene lost 3 bases, with 13 bases spanning the gap. The germline V gene encodes CDR1 LNHDA and CDR2 SQIVND (reference sequence). For this clone: Its antigen is unidentified.

The repertoire was sequenced with immunoSEQ multiplex PCR; TCRdb's copy has only in-frame clones and lacks some. The sample has about 21,000 clones; 74% are singletons. The chain links TRBV19 to TRBJ2-5; tentative D call: TRBD2 (6 bases). The TCR originated in an adult with an advanced solid tumor such as melanoma, head and neck, liver or kidney cancer. The sequencing here drew on CD4+ or CD8+ T cells sorted from blood, taken in a trial of the OX40 agonist ivuxolimab. The DNA of the CDR3 is TGTGCCAGTAGTCGGGACTTCCTGAAAGAGACCCAGTACTTC. Protein sequence: CASSRDFLKETQYF.